Listed here are 11 T cell receptor beta chains from one sample, sequenced in a study of blood T cell repertoires in COVID-19 (dated by TCRdb to about 2020). Library preparation used the immunoSEQ multiplex PCR assay. TCRdb carries this immuneACCESS record with in-frame sequences only. Its versions omit some clonotypes, under half of them owing to an unresolved V gene in the studies checked, with the rest unexplained. Present in this sample are 90,000 to 150,000 clones, over 75% of which were seen just once. The ten largest clones represent approximately 10% of the sample. The sample comprised peripheral blood. Source of these receptors: a man older than 75 with acute or convalescent COVID-19.

The chain recombines TRBV27 with TRBJ2-5, with 12 positions matching TRBD2. Germline loops: CDR1 MNHEY, CDR2 SMNVEV (reference sequence). With 4 bases clipped from V and 5 bases from J, the junction kept 17 bases outside the gene matches. The CDR3 is 19 residues long. This CDR3 reads CASSSDLAGGPQARETQYF. CDR3 sequence (DNA): TGTGCCAGCAGTTCCGATCTAGCGGGAGGGCCTCAGGCTCGCGAGACCCAGTACTTC.

This chain joins TRBV6-1 and TRBJ1-5; no firm D call. The germline V and J ends were trimmed by 1 base and 4 bases, with 17 bases remaining between them. CDR1 MNHNS and CDR2 SASEGT come from the germline V gene. There are 17 residues in the CDR3. The CDR3 protein is CASSEGRWAGLNQPQHF. The CDR3 nucleotides are TGTGCCAGCAGTGAAGGGCGATGGGCAGGACTAAATCAGCCCCAGCATTTT.

The CDR3 sequence: CASTGGLAGAGEQYF. CDR3 nucleotides: TGTGCCAGCACCGGGGGTCTAGCGGGAGCGGGGGAGCAGTACTTC. The V gene is TRBV7-2, the J gene TRBJ2-7; TRBD2 matches 10 bases. CDR1 is SGHTA and CDR2 is FQGNSA in the germline V gene. CDR3 size: 15 residues. Trimming removed 7 bases from V and 7 bases from J; junction bases left unmatched: 13.

The chain links TRBV28 to TRBJ2-3, with TRBD1 identical over 7 bases. Per germline, CDR1 MDHEN and CDR2 SYDVKM. The CDR3 totals 17 residues. With V trimmed by 7 bases and J by 7 bases, 20 bases remained unmatched. The CDR3: CASINPGTANVGHTQYF. Here the CDR3 DNA reads TGTGCCAGCATCAACCCAGGGACAGCTAACGTTGGGCATACGCAGTATTTT.

This chain joins TRBV15 and TRBJ1-5; 7 nucleotides line up with TRBD1. The germline CDR1 and CDR2 sequences are LNHNV and YYDKDF (reference sequence). V trimming: 2 bases; J trimming: 0 bases; junction bases outside the gene matches: 4. The CDR3 runs 16 residues. The CDR3 DNA is TGTGCCACCAGCAGAAGGGGACAGTATAGCAATCAGCCCCAGCATTTT. Protein product: CATSRRGQYSNQPQHF.

Here the CDR3 DNA reads TGCGCCAGCAGCTTGCCCAGGGGGGACAATGAGCAGTTCTTC. Translated, it gives CASSLPRGDNEQFF. The chain is built from TRBV5-1 and TRBJ2-1, with D perhaps matching TRBD1 (7 bases). CDR3 length: 14 amino acids. The V end lost 1 base, the J end lost 5 bases, and 10 bases lay between the germline ends. Germline loops: CDR1 SGHRS, CDR2 YFSETQ.

In this sample, this clone turned up a few times. The V gene is TRBV7-6, the J gene TRBJ2-2; 7 bases match TRBD2. The CDR3 runs to 13 residues. Looked up from germline, CDR1 is SGHVS and CDR2 is FNYEAQ. The trim removed 7 bases at V and 6 bases at J, leaving 5 bases unmatched. Here the CDR3 reads CASTPTSSGELFF. The CDR3 nucleotides read TGTGCCAGCACCCCGACTAGCTCCGGGGAGCTGTTTTTT.

The chain has TRBV29-1 and TRBJ2-1; D perhaps matches TRBD2 (5 bases). The CDR3 has 11 amino acids. Germline V CDR1 and CDR2: SQVTM, ANQGSEA. With 5 bases removed from V and 8 bases from J, the gap between germline ends came to 10 bases. This CDR3 reads CSVTWTDEQFF. CDR3 coding DNA: TGCAGCGTTACCTGGACTGATGAGCAGTTCTTC.

This clone was observed a single time. The V and J genes are TRBV4-1 and TRBJ1-4; 9 bases fit TRBD1. V shed 4 bases and J 3 bases; nucleotides not matched to a gene: 12. The CDR3 has 18 amino acids. Germline-derived CDR1 and CDR2 are MGHRA and YSYEKL. The CDR3 coding sequence is TGCGCCAGCAGCCTCCATGCTACAGGGGGCTCAGCTAATGAAAAACTGTTTTTT. Translation gives CASSLHATGGSANEKLFF.

The genes are TRBV5-1 and TRBJ1-2; unclear D gene. The CDR3 totals 13 residues. V lost 4 bases and J lost 1, with 8 bases in between. The germline gives CDR1 SGHRS, CDR2 YFSETQ. Here the CDR3 DNA reads TGCGCCAGCAGCCCGTCTCTTAACTATGGCTACACCTTC. Protein: CASSPSLNYGYTF.

The V gene is TRBV6-2 or TRBV6-3, the J gene TRBJ1-2, with D possibly TRBD1 on 6 matching bases. Trimming took off 0 bases at V and 8 bases at J, with 16 bases between the two ends. Germline values: CDR1 MNHEY, CDR2 SVGEGT. The CDR3 has 15 amino acids. The CDR3 sequence is CASSYSSGRGRGYTF. Written as DNA, the CDR3 is TGTGCCAGCAGTTACTCGAGCGGCAGGGGTAGGGGCTACACCTTC.